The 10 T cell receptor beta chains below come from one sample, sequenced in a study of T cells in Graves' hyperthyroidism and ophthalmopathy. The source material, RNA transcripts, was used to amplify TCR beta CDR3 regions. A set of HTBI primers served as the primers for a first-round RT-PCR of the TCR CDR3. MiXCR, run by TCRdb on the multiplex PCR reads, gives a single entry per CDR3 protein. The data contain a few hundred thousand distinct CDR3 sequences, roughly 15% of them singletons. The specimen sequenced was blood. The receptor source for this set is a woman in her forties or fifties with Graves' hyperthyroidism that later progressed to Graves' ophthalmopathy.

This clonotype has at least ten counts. CDR3 region: CAITRGSGLRTDTQYF. The CDR3 DNA is TGTGCCATCACGAGGGGGAGCGGCCTTAGAACGGATACGCAGTATTTT. V and J are TRBV10-3 and TRBJ2-3; a possible D gene is TRBD1 (6 bases). Germline values: CDR1 ENHRY, CDR2 SYGVKD. The CDR3 loop spans 16 amino acids. The V end was cut by 7 bases, the J end by 6 bases, with 23 bases between.

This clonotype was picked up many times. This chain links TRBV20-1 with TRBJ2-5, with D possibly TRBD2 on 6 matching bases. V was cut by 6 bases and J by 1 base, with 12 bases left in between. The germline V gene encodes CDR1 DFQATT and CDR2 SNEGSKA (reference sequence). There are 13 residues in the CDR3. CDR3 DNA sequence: TGCAGTGCACTGGGCGGGGCCCAAGAGACCCAGTACTTC. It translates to CSALGGAQETQYF.

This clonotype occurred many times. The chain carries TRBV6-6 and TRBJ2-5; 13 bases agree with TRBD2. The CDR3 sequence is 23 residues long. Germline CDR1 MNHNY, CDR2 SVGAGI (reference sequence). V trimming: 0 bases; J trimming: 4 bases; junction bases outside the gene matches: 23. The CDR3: CASSYSIGYLTSGRRRVGETQYF. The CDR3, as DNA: TGTGCCAGCAGTTACTCGATAGGGTATTTGACTAGCGGGAGGAGGAGGGTAGGAGAGACCCAGTACTTC.

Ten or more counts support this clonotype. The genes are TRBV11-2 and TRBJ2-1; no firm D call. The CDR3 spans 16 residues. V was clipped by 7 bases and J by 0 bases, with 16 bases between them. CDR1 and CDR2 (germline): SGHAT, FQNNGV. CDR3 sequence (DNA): TGTGCCAGCACCCAACCCAAGGGAAGCTCCTACAATGAGCAGTTCTTC. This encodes CASTQPKGSSYNEQFF.

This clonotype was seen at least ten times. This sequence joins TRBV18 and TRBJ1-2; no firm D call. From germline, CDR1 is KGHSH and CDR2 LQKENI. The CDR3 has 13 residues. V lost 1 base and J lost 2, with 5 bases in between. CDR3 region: CASSPQRNYGYTF. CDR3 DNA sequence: TGTGCCAGCTCACCACAGAGGAACTATGGCTACACCTTC.

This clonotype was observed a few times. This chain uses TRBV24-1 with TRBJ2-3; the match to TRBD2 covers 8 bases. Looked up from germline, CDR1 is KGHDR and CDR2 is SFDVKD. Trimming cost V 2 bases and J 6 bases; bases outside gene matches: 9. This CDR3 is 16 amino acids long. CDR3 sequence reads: CATSDSLAGLRDTQYF. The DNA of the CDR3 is TGTGCCACCAGTGATTCCCTAGCGGGTCTTAGGGATACGCAGTATTTT.

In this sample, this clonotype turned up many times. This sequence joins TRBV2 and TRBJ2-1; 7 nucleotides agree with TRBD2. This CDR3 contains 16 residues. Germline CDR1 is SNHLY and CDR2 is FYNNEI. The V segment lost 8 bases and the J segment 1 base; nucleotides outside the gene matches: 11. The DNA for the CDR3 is TGTGCCAGCTGGGAACTAGCGACCACTTCCTACAATGAGCAGTTCTTC. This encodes CASWELATTSYNEQFF.

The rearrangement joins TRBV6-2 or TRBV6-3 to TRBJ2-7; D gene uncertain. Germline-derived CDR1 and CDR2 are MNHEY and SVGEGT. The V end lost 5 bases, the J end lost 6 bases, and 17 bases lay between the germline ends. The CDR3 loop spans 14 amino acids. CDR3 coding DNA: TGTGCCAGCAGTCCCCAACCGGACGCAAGCGAGCAGTACTTC. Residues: CASSPQPDASEQYF.

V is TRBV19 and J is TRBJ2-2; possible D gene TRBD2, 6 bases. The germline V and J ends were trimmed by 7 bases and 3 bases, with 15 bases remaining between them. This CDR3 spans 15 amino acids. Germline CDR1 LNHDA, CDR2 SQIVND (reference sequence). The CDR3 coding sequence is TGTGCCAGTAAGGGGAGCGGGTTGTACACCGGGGAGCTGTTTTTT. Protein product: CASKGSGLYTGELFF.

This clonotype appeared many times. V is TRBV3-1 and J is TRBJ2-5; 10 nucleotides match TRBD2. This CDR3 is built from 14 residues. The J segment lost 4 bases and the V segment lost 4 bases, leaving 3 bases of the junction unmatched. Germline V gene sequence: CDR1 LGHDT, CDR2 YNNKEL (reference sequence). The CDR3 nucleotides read TGTGCCAGCAGCCCAACTAGCGGGACAGAGACCCAGTACTTC. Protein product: CASSPTSGTETQYF.